One and the same sample provided the 24 T cell receptor beta chains below, sequenced in a study of monozygotic twins with inflammatory bowel disease. TCRdb re-called the 5' RACE reads, yielding one record per CDR3 amino acid sequence without DNA. Here the sample table reports some 300,000 distinct CDR3 sequences. The sequencing input was blood. The receptors derive from a human donor with ulcerative colitis or Crohn's disease, or a healthy co-twin of an affected twin (not recorded which).

J is TRBJ2-7 and V is TRBV7-6; TCRdb indicates TRBD1, and absent DNA this call remains unverified. CDR1 is SGHVS and CDR2 is FNYEAQ in the germline V gene. This CDR3 is 15 amino acids long. CDR3 loop: CASSLAGQSGYEQYF.

The chain combines TRBV9 with TRBJ1-5. The length of the CDR3 is 15 residues. Germline loops: CDR1 SGDLS, CDR2 YYNGEE. CDR3 amino acids: CASSVEGTGNQPQHF.

V and J are TRBV7-2 and TRBJ2-7; with no DNA, the TCRdb D assignment of TRBD2 cannot be verified. The germline V gene encodes CDR1 SGHTA and CDR2 FQGNSA. This CDR3 has 15 amino acids. CDR3 residues: CASSFGGSRSYEQYF.

V is TRBV7-3 and J is TRBJ2-3; TCRdb proposes TRBD2, but this gene call is untestable without DNA. Germline CDR1 is SGHTA and CDR2 is FQGTGA. CDR3 length equals 13 residues. The CDR3 loop is CASSFGLVDTQYF.

The chain combines TRBV12-3 or TRBV12-4 with TRBJ2-3. This CDR3 contains 13 residues. CDR3 sequence reads: CASSKPGADTQYF.

The CDR3 region is CSAPDSPSYGYTF. This rearrangement joins TRBV20-1 to TRBJ1-2; TCRdb returns TRBD1, unconfirmable since there is no DNA. This CDR3 region has 13 residues. CDR1 and CDR2 from the germline V gene are DFQATT and SNEGSKA (reference sequence).

Here the CDR3 reads CASSYWGSNGYTF. The chain has TRBV25-1 and TRBJ1-2; no DNA is available, so the TRBD1 call from TCRdb remains unchecked. Germline lookup yields CDR1 MGHDK and CDR2 SYGVNS. This CDR3 region has 13 residues.

The chain has TRBV27 and TRBJ2-7; absent DNA, TCRdb's TRBD1 call cannot be checked. The CDR3 consists of 14 residues. In germline, CDR1 is MNHEY, CDR2 SMNVEV (reference sequence). CDR3 in amino acids: CASSLITGSYEQYF.

The V gene is TRBV7-2, the J gene TRBJ2-2; TCRdb's assignment of TRBD1 cannot be checked, as there is no DNA. The germline gives CDR1 SGHTA, CDR2 FQGNSA. This CDR3 has 15 residues. The CDR3 sequence: CASSLEGHSTGELFF.

The chain joins TRBV19 to TRBJ2-7. Germline CDR1 is LNHDA and CDR2 is SQIVND (reference sequence). CDR3 length: 14 amino acids. CDR3 residues: CASSISGQSYEQYF.

The chain is built from TRBV11-2 and TRBJ2-5; there is no DNA to check the TCRdb D call of TRBD1. The CDR3 has 14 residues. Germline V lookup: CDR1 SGHAT, CDR2 FQNNGV. The CDR3 spells CASSPGTVQETQYF.

The chain couples TRBV3-1 to TRBJ2-3. There are 11 residues in the CDR3. Germline V gene lookup returns CDR1 LGHDT and CDR2 YNNKEL (reference sequence). CDR3 amino acids: CASSQVDTQYF.

V and J are TRBV27 and TRBJ2-7; the TCRdb D gene call, TRBD1, has no DNA to confirm it. Germline V gives CDR1 MNHEY, CDR2 SMNVEV (reference sequence). The CDR3 is made up of 15 amino acids. CDR3 sequence reads: CASSSSRGGGREQYF.

The rearrangement links TRBV12-3 or TRBV12-4 to TRBJ1-3; TCRdb proposes TRBD1, but this gene call is untestable without DNA. The CDR3 covers 14 residues. This CDR3 is CASSPQGWGNTIYF.

The chain joins TRBV12-3 or TRBV12-4 to TRBJ2-7. This CDR3 contains 15 residues. CDR3 loop: CASSHGQLLIYEQYF.

The rearrangement links TRBV7-2 to TRBJ2-3. CDR3 length equals 13 residues. Germline CDR1 reads SGHTA; CDR2 reads FQGNSA. CDR3 residues: CASSAGVSDTQYF.

The chain carries TRBV20-1 and TRBJ2-1. The CDR3 loop spans 12 amino acids. CDR1 and CDR2 (germline): DFQATT, SNEGSKA (reference sequence). The CDR3 sequence is CSAREVLNEQFF.

The V gene is TRBV10-1, the J gene TRBJ2-1. This CDR3 has 12 amino acids. Germline-derived CDR1 and CDR2 are WNHNN and SYGVQD (reference sequence). CDR3 region: CASSDSHNEQFF.

The chain recombines TRBV5-1 with TRBJ2-1; TCRdb indicates TRBD1, and absent DNA this call remains unverified. CDR3 length: 13 residues. CDR1 SGHRS and CDR2 YFSETQ come from the germline V gene. The CDR3 here is CASSLPGGNEQFF.

This chain connects TRBV28 to TRBJ1-4. This CDR3 comprises 16 residues. The germline gives CDR1 MDHEN, CDR2 SYDVKM. CDR3 protein: CASSLLVTFVGEKLFF.

J is TRBJ2-7 and V is TRBV11-2; TCRdb lists TRBD2, though no DNA is available to test this call. The CDR3 is 14 amino acids. Germline V gene data show CDR1 as SGHAT and CDR2 as FQNNGV. CDR3 sequence reads: CASSRASGAYEQYF.

The rearrangement joins TRBV3-1 to TRBJ2-1; TCRdb names TRBD1, which stays unverified in the absence of DNA. CDR1 is LGHDT, CDR2 YNNKEL, per germline (reference sequence). The CDR3 has 14 residues. CDR3 in amino acids: CASSQGTLGAEQFF.

CDR3 loop: CASSPQGGKGGIEQFF. The chain links TRBV14 to TRBJ2-1; without DNA, the TCRdb call of TRBD1 cannot be checked. The CDR3 is made up of 16 amino acids. CDR1 SGHDN and CDR2 FVKESK come from the germline V gene.

The CDR3: CASSLGGTSGRLREQYF. This rearrangement joins TRBV28 to TRBJ2-7; without DNA, the TCRdb call of TRBD2 cannot be checked. Per the germline V gene, CDR1 is MDHEN and CDR2 is SYDVKM. This CDR3 comprises 17 residues.